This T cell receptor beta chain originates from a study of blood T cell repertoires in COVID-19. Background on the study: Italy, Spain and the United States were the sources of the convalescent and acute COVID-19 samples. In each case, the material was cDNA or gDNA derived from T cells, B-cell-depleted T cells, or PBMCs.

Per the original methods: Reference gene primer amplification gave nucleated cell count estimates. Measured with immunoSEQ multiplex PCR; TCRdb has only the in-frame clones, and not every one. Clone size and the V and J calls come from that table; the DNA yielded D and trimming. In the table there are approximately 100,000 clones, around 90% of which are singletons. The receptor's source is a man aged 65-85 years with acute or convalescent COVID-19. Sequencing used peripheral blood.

CDR3 loop: CASSVGAPTDTQYF. DNA of the CDR3: TGTGCCAGCAGCGTAGGGGCTCCGACAGATACGCAGTATTTT. This sequence joins TRBV9 and TRBJ2-3; the D is unclear. This CDR3 is 14 amino acids long. V lost 0 bases to trimming and J lost 3 bases, with 8 bases between them. CDR1 is SGDLS, CDR2 YYNGEE, per germline. Combining the CDR3 with reference TRBV9 and TRBJ2-3 gives the whole variable domain DSGVTQTPKHLITATGQRVTLRCSPRSGDLSVYWYQQSLDQGLQFLIQYYNGEERAKGNILERFSAQQFPDLHSELNLSSLELGDSALYFCASSVGAPTDTQYFGPGTRLTVL.